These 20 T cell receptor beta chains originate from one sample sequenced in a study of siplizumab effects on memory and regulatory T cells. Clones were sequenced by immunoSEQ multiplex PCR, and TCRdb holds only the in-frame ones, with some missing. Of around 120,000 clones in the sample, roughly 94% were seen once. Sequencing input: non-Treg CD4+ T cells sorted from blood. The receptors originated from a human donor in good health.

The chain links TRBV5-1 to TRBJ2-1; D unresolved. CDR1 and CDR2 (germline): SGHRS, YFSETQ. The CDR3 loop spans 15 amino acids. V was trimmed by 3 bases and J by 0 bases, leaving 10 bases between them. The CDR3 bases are TGCGCCAGCAGCTCTCCCAGCCTCTCCTACAATGAGCAGTTCTTC. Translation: CASSSPSLSYNEQFF.

CDR3: CASSRDRNRNTIYF. CDR3 coding DNA: TGTGCCAGCAGCAGGGACAGAAATCGAAACACCATATATTTT. The J gene is TRBJ1-3, the V gene TRBV7-2, with TRBD1 matching 7 bases. This CDR3 region has 14 residues. V gave up 5 bases and J gave up 5 bases; unmatched junction bases: 6. From germline, CDR1 is SGHTA and CDR2 FQGNSA.

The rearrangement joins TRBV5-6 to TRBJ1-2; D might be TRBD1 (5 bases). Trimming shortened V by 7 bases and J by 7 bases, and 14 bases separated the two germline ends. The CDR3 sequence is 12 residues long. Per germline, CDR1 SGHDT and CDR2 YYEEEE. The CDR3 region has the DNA TGTGCCAGCGCCCAGGGAATAGGTGGCTACACCTTC. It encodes CASAQGIGGYTF. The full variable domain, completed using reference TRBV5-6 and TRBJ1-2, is DAGVTQSPTHLIKTRGQQVTLRCSPKSGHDTVSWYQQALGQGPQFIFQYYEEEERQRGNFPDRFSGHQFPNYSSELNVNALLLGDSALYLCASAQGIGGYTFGSGTRLTVV.

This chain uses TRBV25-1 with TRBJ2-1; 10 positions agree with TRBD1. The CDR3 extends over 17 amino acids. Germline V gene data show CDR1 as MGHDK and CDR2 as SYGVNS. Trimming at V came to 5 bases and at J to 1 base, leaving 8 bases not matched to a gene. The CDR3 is CASSRQPGQGSYNEQFF. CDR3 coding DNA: TGTGCCAGCAGTCGACAACCGGGACAGGGGTCCTACAATGAGCAGTTCTTC.

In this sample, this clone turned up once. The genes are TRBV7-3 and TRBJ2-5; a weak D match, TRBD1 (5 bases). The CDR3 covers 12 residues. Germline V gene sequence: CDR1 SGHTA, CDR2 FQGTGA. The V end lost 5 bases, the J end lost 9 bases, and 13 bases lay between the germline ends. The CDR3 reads CASSVQGQAQYF. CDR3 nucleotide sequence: TGTGCCAGCAGCGTCCAGGGTCAGGCCCAGTACTTC.

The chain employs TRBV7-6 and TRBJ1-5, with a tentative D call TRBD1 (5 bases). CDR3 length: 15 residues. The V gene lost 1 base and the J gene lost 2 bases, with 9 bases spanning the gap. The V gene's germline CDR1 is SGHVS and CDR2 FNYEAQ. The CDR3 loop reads CASSLGAQGNQPQHF. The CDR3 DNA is TGTGCCAGCAGCTTAGGGGCACAGGGCAATCAGCCCCAGCATTTT.

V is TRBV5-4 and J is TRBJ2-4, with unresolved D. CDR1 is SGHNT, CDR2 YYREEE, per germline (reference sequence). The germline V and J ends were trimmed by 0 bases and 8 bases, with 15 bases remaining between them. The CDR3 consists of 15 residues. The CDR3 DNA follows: TGTGCCAGCAGCTTGGCCCCGAGTGGGCAAGACATTCAGTACTTC. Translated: CASSLAPSGQDIQYF.

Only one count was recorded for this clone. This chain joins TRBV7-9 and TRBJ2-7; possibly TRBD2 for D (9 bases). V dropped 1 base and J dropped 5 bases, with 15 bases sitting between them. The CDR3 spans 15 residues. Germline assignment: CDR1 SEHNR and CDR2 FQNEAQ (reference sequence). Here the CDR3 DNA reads TGTGCCAGCAGCTTAGGGCTAGCGGGACAGGACGAGCAGTACTTC. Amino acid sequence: CASSLGLAGQDEQYF.

The CDR3 protein is CASSSPFVQRGTDTQYF. The CDR3 nucleotides read TGTGCCAGCAGTTCCCCCTTCGTCCAGCGGGGGACAGATACGCAGTATTTT. The J gene is TRBJ2-3, the V gene TRBV27; 8 nucleotides align to TRBD2. Germline trimming cut 4 bases from V and 3 bases from J; bases unmatched to any gene: 12. The germline V gene has CDR1 MNHEY and CDR2 SMNVEV (reference sequence). This CDR3 spans 17 amino acids.

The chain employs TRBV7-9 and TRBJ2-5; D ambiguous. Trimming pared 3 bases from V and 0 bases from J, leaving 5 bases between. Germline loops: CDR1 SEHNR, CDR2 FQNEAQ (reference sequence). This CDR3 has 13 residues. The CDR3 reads CASSFGNQETQYF. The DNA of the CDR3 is TGTGCCAGCAGCTTCGGTAACCAAGAGACCCAGTACTTC.

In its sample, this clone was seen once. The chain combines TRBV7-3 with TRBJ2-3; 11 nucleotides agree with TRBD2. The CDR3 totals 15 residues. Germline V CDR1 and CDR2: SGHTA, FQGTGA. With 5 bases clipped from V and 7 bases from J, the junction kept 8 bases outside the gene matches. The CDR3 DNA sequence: TGTGCCAGCAGCCCGAGGACTAGCGGGCAGAATACGCAGTATTTT. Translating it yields CASSPRTSGQNTQYF.

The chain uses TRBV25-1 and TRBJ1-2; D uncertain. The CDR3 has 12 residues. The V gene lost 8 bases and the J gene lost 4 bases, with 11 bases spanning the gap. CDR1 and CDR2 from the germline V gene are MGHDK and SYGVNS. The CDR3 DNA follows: TGTGCCAGCTGGGGTGGTGGCTATGGCTACACCTTC. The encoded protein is CASWGGGYGYTF.

The CDR3 sequence: CASSLKGLGGYTF. The CDR3 region has the DNA TGTGCCAGCAGCTTGAAGGGTTTGGGGGGCTACACCTTC. The rearrangement uses TRBV5-6 and TRBJ1-2; no clear D. V was cut by 1 base and J by 8 bases, with 12 bases left in between. This CDR3 has 13 residues. CDR1 is SGHDT, CDR2 YYEEEE, per germline.

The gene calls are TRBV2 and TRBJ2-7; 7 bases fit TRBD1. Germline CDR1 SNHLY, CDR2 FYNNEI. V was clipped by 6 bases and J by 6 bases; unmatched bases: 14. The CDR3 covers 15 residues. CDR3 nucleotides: TGTGCCAGCAGCACCGACAGGGTAGGGTTAGCCGAGCAGTACTTC. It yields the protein CASSTDRVGLAEQYF.

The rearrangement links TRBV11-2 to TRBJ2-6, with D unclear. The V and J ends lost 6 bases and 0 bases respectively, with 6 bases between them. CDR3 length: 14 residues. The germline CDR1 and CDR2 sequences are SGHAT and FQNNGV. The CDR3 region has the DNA TGTGCCAGCAGGTCCCTCTCTGGGGCCAACGTCCTGACTTTC. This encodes CASRSLSGANVLTF.

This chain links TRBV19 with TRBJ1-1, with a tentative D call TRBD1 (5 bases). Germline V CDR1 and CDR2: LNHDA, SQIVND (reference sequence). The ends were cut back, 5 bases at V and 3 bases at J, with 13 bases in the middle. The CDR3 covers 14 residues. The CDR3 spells CASSPTMGDTEAFF. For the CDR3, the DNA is TGTGCCAGTAGTCCAACTATGGGGGACACTGAAGCTTTCTTT.

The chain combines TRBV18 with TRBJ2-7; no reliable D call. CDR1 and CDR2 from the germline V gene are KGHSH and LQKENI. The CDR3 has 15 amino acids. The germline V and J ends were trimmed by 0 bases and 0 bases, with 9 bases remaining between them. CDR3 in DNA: TGTGCCAGCTCACCACCGTCTCGGATCTCCTACGAGCAGTACTTC. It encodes CASSPPSRISYEQYF.

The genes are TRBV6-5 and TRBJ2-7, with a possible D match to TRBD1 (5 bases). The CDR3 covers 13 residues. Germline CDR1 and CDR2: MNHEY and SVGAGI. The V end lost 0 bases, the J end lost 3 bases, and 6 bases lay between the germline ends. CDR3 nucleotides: TGTGCCAGCAGTTACTCGCAGGGCTACGAGCAGTACTTC. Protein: CASSYSQGYEQYF.

The CDR3 sequence: CASSFTGQRGHGDGYTF. The CDR3 nucleotides read TGTGCCAGCAGCTTCACCGGGCAAAGGGGGCATGGGGATGGCTACACCTTC. The chain recombines TRBV7-3 with TRBJ1-2; 7 positions match TRBD1. Per the germline V gene, CDR1 is SGHTA and CDR2 is FQGTGA. The CDR3 covers 17 residues. V was clipped by 3 bases and J by 6 bases; unmatched bases: 16.

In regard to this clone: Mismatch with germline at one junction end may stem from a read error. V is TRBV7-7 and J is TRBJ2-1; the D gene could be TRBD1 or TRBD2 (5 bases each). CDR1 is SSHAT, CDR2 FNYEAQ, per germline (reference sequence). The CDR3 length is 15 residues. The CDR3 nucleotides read TGTGCTAGCAGCCCAGATGGGGGTGGGTCCAATGAGCAGTTCTTC. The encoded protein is CASSPDGGGSNEQFF.